The clone carrying this T cell receptor beta chain was seen more than once but under ten times. The J segment lost 0 bases and the V segment lost 0 bases, leaving 4 bases of the junction unmatched. The CDR3 loop spans 16 amino acids. Germline CDR1 is MNHEY and CDR2 is SVGAGI. TCRdb re-called the RT-PCR reads with MiXCR, one entry per CDR3 protein. The table lists almost 90,000 distinct CDR3 sequences, about 5% of them singletons. The data derive from a study of patients and donors after allogeneic stem cell transplantation. The sample taken for sequencing was blood, either unsorted or a sorted T cell fraction (not recorded which). This chain links TRBV6-5 with TRBJ2-7; 8 bases are shared with TRBD2. This clonotype originated in a human donor who was either an allogeneic HSCT recipient or a stem cell or donor lymphocyte infusion donor (not recorded which). It is not recorded whose cells these are; they may come from a transplant donor. The CDR3 loop reads CASSYSERGTSYEQYF. DNA of the CDR3: TGTGCCAGCAGTTACTCGGAGCGGGGGACCTCCTACGAGCAGTACTTC.